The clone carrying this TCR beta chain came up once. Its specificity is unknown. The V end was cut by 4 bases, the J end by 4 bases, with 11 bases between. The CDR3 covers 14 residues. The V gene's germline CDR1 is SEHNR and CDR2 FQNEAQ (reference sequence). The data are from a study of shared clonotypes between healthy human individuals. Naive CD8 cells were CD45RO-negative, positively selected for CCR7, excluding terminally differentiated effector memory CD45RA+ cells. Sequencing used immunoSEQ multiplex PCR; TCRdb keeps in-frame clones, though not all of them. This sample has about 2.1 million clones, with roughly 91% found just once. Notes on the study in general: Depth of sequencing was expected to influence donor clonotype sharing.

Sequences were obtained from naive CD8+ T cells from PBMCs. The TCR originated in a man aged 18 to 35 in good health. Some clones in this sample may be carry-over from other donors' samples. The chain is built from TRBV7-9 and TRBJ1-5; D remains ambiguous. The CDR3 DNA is TGTGCCAGCAGCTCCCGGGGAGCGAATCAGCCCCAGCATTTT. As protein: CASSSRGANQPQHF.